This TCR beta chain originates from a study of T cells after yellow fever vaccination. The CDR3 has 16 residues. In germline, CDR1 is MNHNS, CDR2 SASEGT. Trimming stripped 6 bases from V and 0 bases from J, with 15 bases between. A single record per CDR3 protein comes from TCRdb applying MiXCR to the 5' RACE reads. The table has a few hundred thousand distinct CDR3 sequences, roughly 4.3% seen once. This receptor was identified in a man aged 18-30 years who received the YFV17D yellow fever vaccine. This chain links TRBV6-1 with TRBJ2-1; the D gene is possibly TRBD2 (6 bases). The starting material was PBMCs, obtained 15 days after the yellow fever booster vaccination. For the CDR3, the DNA is TGTGCCAGCAGGAAAGGCCGGGGGAGCTCCTACAATGAGCAGTTCTTC. Its translation: CASRKGRGSSYNEQFF.